These 13 T cell receptor beta chains came from one sample sequenced in a study of blood T cells in healthy people across ages. The use of a sample-barcoded 5' primer and a J-beta primer mix characterized a second PCR of 7 to 11 cycles. One entry per CDR3 protein, called by TCRdb with MiXCR from the 5' RACE reads. The table lists 1.5 million to 2 million distinct CDR3 sequences, 28% of them singletons. The material sequenced was blood. These receptors were taken from a woman in her twenties or thirties in good health.

This clonotype was seen more than once but under ten times. This sequence joins TRBV20-1 and TRBJ2-5, with D hard to call. Trimming stripped 6 bases from V and 4 bases from J, with 15 bases between. CDR3 size: 13 residues. Germline CDR1 is DFQATT and CDR2 is SNEGSKA (reference sequence). Here the CDR3 DNA reads TGCAGTGCCACCCGAATCTCCGGAGAGACCCAGTACTTC. This codes for CSATRISGETQYF.

This clonotype was counted only a few times. This chain links TRBV11-2 with TRBJ2-7; 7 bases are a match to TRBD1. With V trimmed by 2 bases and J by 3 bases, 7 bases remained unmatched. The CDR3 is 15 residues long. Germline V gene sequence: CDR1 SGHAT, CDR2 FQNNGV. In nucleotides, the CDR3 is TGTGCCAGCAGCTTAAGGACAGGAAACTTCTACGAGCAGTACTTC. As protein: CASSLRTGNFYEQYF.

This chain joins TRBV5-5 and TRBJ2-7; 13 bases are a match to TRBD2. In germline, CDR1 is SGHKS, CDR2 YYEKEE (reference sequence). This CDR3 comprises 17 residues. V lost 5 bases to trimming and J lost 3 bases; unmatched junction nucleotides: 11. CDR3 nucleotides: TGTGCCAGCAGGGTTGGCTGGGGGACTAGCGGGAACTACGAGCAGTACTTC. Its translation is CASRVGWGTSGNYEQYF. Variable domain in full (rest from reference TRBV5-5 and TRBJ2-7): DAGVTQSPTHLIKTRGQQVTLRCSPISGHKSVSWYQQVLGQGPQFIFQYYEKEERGRGNFPDRFSARQFPNYSSELNVNALLLGDSALYLCASRVGWGTSGNYEQYFGPGTRLTVT.

This clonotype was observed many times. This sequence joins TRBV4-1 and TRBJ2-1; D unresolved. There are 11 residues in the CDR3. V lost 3 bases and J lost 7, with 4 bases in between. Germline assignment: CDR1 MGHRA and CDR2 YSYEKL. Here the CDR3 reads CASSHLNEQFF. CDR3 bases: TGCGCCAGCAGCCATCTGAATGAGCAGTTCTTC.

The chain employs TRBV27 and TRBJ2-3; 8 bases align to TRBD1. With V trimmed by 3 bases and J by 2 bases, 7 bases remained unmatched. This CDR3 spans 16 amino acids. Germline CDR1 reads MNHEY; CDR2 reads SMNVEV (reference sequence). In DNA form, the CDR3 reads TGTGCCAGCAGTTTCCTTGGACAGGGTAACACAGATACGCAGTATTTT. Its protein product is CASSFLGQGNTDTQYF.

CDR3 amino acids: CASSLNHQGRNQPQHF. The CDR3 DNA is TGTGCCAGCAGTTTAAACCACCAGGGGAGGAATCAGCCCCAGCATTTT. The V call is TRBV27, the J call TRBJ1-5; the D gene is possibly TRBD1 (6 bases). Germline V gives CDR1 MNHEY, CDR2 SMNVEV (reference sequence). The CDR3 length is 16 residues. Trimming removed 2 bases from V and 4 bases from J, with 15 bases in between.

Only a few counts were recorded for this clonotype. The chain joins TRBV5-1 to TRBJ2-1, with 7 bases aligning to TRBD1. V was pared by 9 bases and J by 6 bases, with 12 bases of the junction left unmatched. CDR1 and CDR2 (germline): SGHRS, YFSETQ. This CDR3 spans 14 amino acids. For the CDR3, the DNA is TGCGCCATTACCACAGGGGAACTAGGCAATGAGCAGTTCTTC. It encodes CAITTGELGNEQFF.

The J gene is TRBJ1-2, the V gene TRBV12-3 or TRBV12-4; 8 bases map to TRBD1. The CDR3 sequence is 12 residues long. The CDR3 region is CTNRGVDYGYTF. As DNA, the CDR3 is TGTACCAACAGGGGGGTGGACTATGGCTACACCTTC.

The sample holds a few counts of this clonotype. The CDR3 protein is CASSSSQGPRYDEQYF. The DNA for the CDR3 is TGTGCCAGCAGCTCCTCCCAAGGCCCCCGGTACGACGAGCAGTACTTC. The gene calls are TRBV11-2 and TRBJ2-7, with D uncertain. This CDR3 spans 16 amino acids. Trimming stripped 4 bases from V and 5 bases from J, with 21 bases between. CDR1 SGHAT and CDR2 FQNNGV come from the germline V gene.

In regard to this clonotype: A much larger clone differs by one base, so this may be a read error. The V and J genes are TRBV20-1 and TRBJ2-7; D perhaps matches TRBD1 (6 bases). The CDR3 has 14 residues. The germline V gene has CDR1 DFQATT and CDR2 SNEGSKA (reference sequence). The CDR3 loop reads CSASHPGQTYERYF. CDR3 sequence (DNA): TGCAGTGCCAGCCATCCTGGACAGACCTACGAGCGGTACTTC.

CDR3: CASSGQGNFNTGELFF. The CDR3 coding sequence is TGCGCCAGTTCGGGACAGGGAAATTTTAACACCGGGGAGCTGTTTTTT. The chain uses TRBV5-1 and TRBJ2-2; TRBD1 agrees at 9 bases. V was clipped by 8 bases and J by 2 bases; unmatched bases: 10. Germline-derived CDR1 and CDR2 are SGHRS and YFSETQ. The CDR3 covers 16 residues.

The CDR3 protein is CASSPKQGANTGELFF. The DNA for the CDR3 is TGTGCCAGCAGTCCAAAACAGGGGGCGAACACCGGGGAGCTGTTTTTT. The J gene is TRBJ2-2, the V gene TRBV6-5; 8 bases align to TRBD1. The V and J ends lost 5 bases and 0 bases, in that order; junction bases with no gene match: 5. There are 16 residues in the CDR3. Germline-derived CDR1 and CDR2 are MNHEY and SVGAGI.

The V and J genes are TRBV6-2 or TRBV6-3 and TRBJ2-7; D is ambiguous. Trimming took off 4 bases at V and 1 base at J, with 11 bases between the two ends. In germline, CDR1 is MNHEY, CDR2 SVGEGT. This CDR3 spans 14 amino acids. CDR3 nucleotide sequence: TGTGCCAGCAGTTCCCCGGACGGTTCCTACGAGCAGTACTTC. Translating gives CASSSPDGSYEQYF.